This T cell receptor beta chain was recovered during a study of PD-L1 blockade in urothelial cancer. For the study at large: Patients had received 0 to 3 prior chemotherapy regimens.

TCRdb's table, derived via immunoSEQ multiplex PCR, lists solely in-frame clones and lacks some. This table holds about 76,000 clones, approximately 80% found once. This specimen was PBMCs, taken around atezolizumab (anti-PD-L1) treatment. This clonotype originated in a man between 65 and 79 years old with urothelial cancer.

The CDR3 reads CASSLSGLDVNEQFF. The CDR3 region has the DNA TGTGCCAGCAGCTTGTCTGGACTAGATGTCAATGAGCAGTTCTTC. V usage is TRBV5-5 and J usage is TRBJ2-1; 7 nucleotides match TRBD2. This CDR3 comprises 15 residues. CDR1 SGHKS and CDR2 YYEKEE come from the germline V gene (reference sequence). With V trimmed by 1 base and J by 6 bases, 7 bases remained unmatched.